This TCR beta chain appears in the sequencing data of a study of blood T cell repertoires in COVID-19. The overall study: T cells, B-cell-depleted T cells, or PBMCs supplied cDNA or gDNA.

Sequencing was performed with immunoSEQ multiplex PCR; in TCRdb, only in-frame clones are kept and a portion is missing. The sample records 270,000 or so clones, about nine tenths being singletons. CDR1 is SGHTS, CDR2 YDEGEE, per germline. Between the trimmed V and J ends, which lost 1 base and 1 base, there was a span of 11 bases. The length of the CDR3 is 15 residues. This chain uses TRBV5-8 with TRBJ1-1; TRBD1 is a possible D gene (6 bases). The origin of this receptor is a middle-aged woman with acute COVID-19. Sample: PBMCs or T cells enriched from blood (not recorded which). CDR3 in amino acids: CASSLWAGENTEAFF. The CDR3 DNA reads TGTGCCAGCAGCTTGTGGGCAGGGGAGAACACTGAAGCTTTCTTT.